The 31 T cell receptor beta chains in this list originate from one sample, sequenced in a study of CD8+ T cells in alopecia areata. Extracted from the samples, RNA was reverse transcribed into cDNA to serve as the sequencing template. Method: immunoSEQ multiplex PCR; TCRdb's copy keeps in-frame clones and lacks some. The profile shows around 150,000 clones, 55% of them singletons. The sequenced sample was CD4+ T cells sorted from blood. The origin of the receptors is a human donor in good health.

This chain uses TRBV29-1 with TRBJ1-1; D uncertain. The length of the CDR3 is 11 residues. V dropped 6 bases and J dropped 1 base, with 6 bases sitting between them. CDR1 is SQVTM and CDR2 is ANQGSEA in the germline V gene. The DNA of the CDR3 is TGCAGCGTCCACAAGAACACTGAAGCTTTCTTT. This translates into CSVHKNTEAFF.

This clone has just a few counts. The gene calls are TRBV9 and TRBJ2-1, with 7 bases fitting TRBD2. The J segment lost 5 bases and the V segment lost 6 bases, leaving 5 bases of the junction unmatched. Germline values: CDR1 SGDLS, CDR2 YYNGEE. The CDR3 has 13 amino acids. Written as DNA, the CDR3 is TGTGCCAGCACGGCTAGCGGCGACAATGAGCAGTTCTTC. Translated: CASTASGDNEQFF.

This chain connects TRBV5-6 to TRBJ1-2, with D hard to call. The ends were cut back, 0 bases at V and 6 bases at J, with 18 bases in the middle. Germline CDR1 and CDR2: SGHDT and YYEEEE. The length of the CDR3 is 16 residues. CDR3 loop: CASSLEGSRFSHGYTF. In DNA, the CDR3 is TGTGCCAGCAGCTTGGAAGGGTCGCGGTTCAGCCATGGCTACACCTTC.

J is TRBJ2-7 and V is TRBV13; a possible D gene is TRBD1 (5 bases). The CDR3 consists of 14 residues. Trimming cost V 5 bases and J 0 bases, with 11 bases left between them. CDR1 and CDR2 from the germline V gene are PRHDT and FYEKMQ (reference sequence). CDR3 sequence reads: CASSGRQSSYEQYF. DNA of the CDR3: TGTGCCAGCAGCGGAAGACAGAGCTCCTACGAGCAGTACTTC.

The J gene is TRBJ1-1, the V gene TRBV30; D unresolved. The CDR3 is made up of 11 amino acids. V lost 5 bases, J lost 10 bases, and 14 bases lay in between. The germline V gene has CDR1 GTSNPN and CDR2 SVGIG (reference sequence). The CDR3 region is CAWETPTGAFF. CDR3 DNA: TGTGCCTGGGAAACTCCCACGGGAGCTTTCTTT.

The chain joins TRBV4-1 to TRBJ1-1; no definite D call. The germline V and J ends were trimmed by 7 bases and 3 bases, with 21 bases remaining between them. The CDR3 runs to 16 residues. Germline V CDR1 and CDR2: MGHRA, YSYEKL. CDR3 coding DNA: TGCGCCAGCAACCATATTCACCTTCCGCGGGACACTGAAGCTTTCTTT. Translation: CASNHIHLPRDTEAFF.

This chain connects TRBV30 to TRBJ1-5; D not certain. CDR1 and CDR2 from the germline V gene are GTSNPN and SVGIG (reference sequence). Between the trimmed V and J ends, which lost 5 bases and 2 bases, there was a span of 7 bases. The CDR3 length is 12 residues. For the CDR3, the DNA is TGTGCCTGGGGAGTGGGCAATCAGCCCCAGCATTTT. It yields the protein CAWGVGNQPQHF.

The rearrangement uses TRBV9 and TRBJ1-1; D is uncertain. The germline gives CDR1 SGDLS, CDR2 YYNGEE. Trimming cost V 0 bases and J 5 bases, with 17 bases left between them. This CDR3 has 16 residues. The chain's CDR3 is CASSVGPRAPTTEAFF. In nucleotides, the CDR3 is TGTGCCAGCAGCGTAGGCCCGCGGGCCCCAACGACTGAAGCTTTCTTT.

In this sample, this clone turned up a few times. The chain is built from TRBV6-1 and TRBJ2-7; 9 bases match TRBD2. The V and J ends lost 6 bases and 3 bases, in that order; junction bases with no gene match: 9. The germline V gene encodes CDR1 MNHNS and CDR2 SASEGT. This CDR3 spans 15 amino acids. The CDR3 here is CASSIRAGGLYEQYF. The CDR3 region has the DNA TGTGCCAGCAGCATCCGAGCGGGAGGCCTCTACGAGCAGTACTTC.

The chain employs TRBV5-6 and TRBJ2-5, with TRBD2 matching over 7 bases. The CDR3 has 14 amino acids. The germline CDR1 and CDR2 sequences are SGHDT and YYEEEE. V shed 4 bases, J shed 5 bases, and the junction held 8 bases outside the gene matches. CDR3 sequence: CASSRYGGGETQYF. The CDR3 DNA is TGTGCCAGCAGCCGTTACGGGGGAGGGGAGACCCAGTACTTC.

The J gene is TRBJ1-2, the V gene TRBV27; D gene unclear. This CDR3 has 15 residues. V was cut by 8 bases and J by 6 bases, with 22 bases left in between. CDR1 MNHEY and CDR2 SMNVEV come from the germline V gene (reference sequence). The CDR3 spells CASSSRNPGTDGYTF. CDR3 DNA sequence: TGTGCCAGCTCAAGCCGGAACCCCGGTACGGATGGCTACACCTTC.

The chain carries TRBV6-6 and TRBJ1-5, with 7 positions matching TRBD1. The CDR3 spans 14 residues. From germline, CDR1 is MNHNY and CDR2 SVGAGI (reference sequence). After removal of 5 bases from V and 1 base from J, the junction contained 2 bases not matched to a gene. This CDR3 is CASSRGQSNQPQHF. CDR3 coding DNA: TGTGCCAGCAGTCGGGGACAGAGCAATCAGCCCCAGCATTTT.

This rearrangement joins TRBV28 to TRBJ2-7, with TRBD2 identical over 7 bases. Germline V lookup: CDR1 MDHEN, CDR2 SYDVKM. Trimming cost V 4 bases and J 4 bases; bases outside gene matches: 1. The CDR3 runs 12 residues. The CDR3: CASSWTRYEQYF. The DNA for the CDR3 is TGTGCCAGCAGTTGGACTAGGTACGAGCAGTACTTC.

This clone came up a few times. The V gene is TRBV29-1, the J gene TRBJ2-5; a possible D gene is TRBD2 (6 bases). Germline V CDR1 and CDR2: SQVTM, ANQGSEA. Trimming stripped 5 bases from V and 0 bases from J, with 13 bases between. The CDR3 spans 14 residues. The CDR3 is CSVTIADYQETQYF. The CDR3 DNA sequence: TGCAGCGTTACCATAGCGGACTACCAAGAGACCCAGTACTTC.

This sequence joins TRBV19 and TRBJ2-6, with D hard to call. The CDR3 has 13 residues. The germline V gene has CDR1 LNHDA and CDR2 SQIVND (reference sequence). The V gene lost 5 bases and the J gene lost 4 bases, with 6 bases spanning the gap. In nucleotides, the CDR3 is TGTGCCAGTAGTGGGTACGGGGCCAACGTCCTGACTTTC. This sequence encodes CASSGYGANVLTF.

This clone has only a few counts. The J gene is TRBJ1-1, the V gene TRBV7-8; D ambiguous. The CDR3 covers 14 residues. Germline-derived CDR1 and CDR2 are SGHVS and FQNEAQ. Deletions cut 5 bases from V and 0 bases from J, with 10 bases between. The CDR3 region is CASSPRRLNTEAFF. As DNA, the CDR3 is TGTGCCAGCAGCCCACGTCGTCTGAACACTGAAGCTTTCTTT.

This clone came up a few times. This chain links TRBV5-4 with TRBJ1-2; D gene unclear. Germline V CDR1 and CDR2: SGHNT, YYREEE (reference sequence). Trimming pared 4 bases from V and 0 bases from J, leaving 4 bases between. CDR3 length: 12 amino acids. DNA for the CDR3: TGTGCCAGCAGCAACACTAACTATGGCTACACCTTC. It translates to CASSNTNYGYTF.

This clone turned up a few times. The rearrangement uses TRBV25-1 and TRBJ2-7; 8 positions agree with TRBD1. Germline V lookup: CDR1 MGHDK, CDR2 SYGVNS. The CDR3 sequence is 14 residues long. Trimming removed 6 bases from V and 0 bases from J; junction bases left unmatched: 4. In DNA form, the CDR3 reads TGTGCCAGCAGGAGGACAGGGCACTCCTACGAGCAGTACTTC. It translates to CASRRTGHSYEQYF.

This clone showed up just a few times. The chain carries TRBV30 and TRBJ2-7; 9 bases agree with TRBD1. Germline assignment: CDR1 GTSNPN and CDR2 SVGIG (reference sequence). Trimming removed 5 bases from V and 6 bases from J; junction bases left unmatched: 5. CDR3 length: 12 amino acids. CDR3 nucleotide sequence: TGTGCCTGGGCGGGACAGGGTGGCGAGCAGTACTTC. This sequence encodes CAWAGQGGEQYF.

The chain employs TRBV21-1 and TRBJ2-7; TRBD1, as called in the table, went unchecked against the DNA. TRBV21-1 is deemed a pseudogene. This CDR3 has 18 residues. The CDR3 DNA sequence: TGTGCCAGCAGCACGTTCCAGGACAGGGGGGACTCCTCCTACGAGCAGTACTTC. Translating gives CASSTFQDRGDSSYEQYF.

The chain is built from TRBV4-1 and TRBJ2-2; D is unresolved. This CDR3 contains 15 residues. Germline loops: CDR1 MGHRA, CDR2 YSYEKL. V shed 1 base and J shed 0 bases, with 6 bases lying between them. CDR3 protein: CASSQVITNTGELFF. The CDR3 DNA reads TGCGCCAGCAGCCAAGTGATTACGAACACCGGGGAGCTGTTTTTT.

The chain employs TRBV5-4 and TRBJ2-1; 11 bases match TRBD2. Germline V gene sequence: CDR1 SGHNT, CDR2 YYREEE (reference sequence). This CDR3 has 15 residues. J lost 5 bases, V lost 4 bases, and 5 bases had no gene match. The CDR3 reads CASSVLAGANNEQFF. CDR3 in DNA: TGTGCCAGCAGCGTACTAGCGGGAGCCAACAATGAGCAGTTCTTC. The whole variable domain, remainder taken from reference TRBV5-4 and TRBJ2-1, is ETGVTQSPTHLIKTRGQQVTLRCSSQSGHNTVSWYQQALGQGPQFIFQYYREEENGRGNFPPRFSGLQFPNYSSELNVNALELDDSALYLCASSVLAGANNEQFFGPGTRLTVL.

The chain uses TRBV29-1 and TRBJ1-5, with no clear D. V lost 7 bases to trimming and J lost 0 bases, with 7 bases between them. Germline V gene data show CDR1 as SQVTM and CDR2 as ANQGSEA. The CDR3 is made up of 12 amino acids. The CDR3 DNA is TGCAGCGGGCGGAATAGCAATCAGCCCCAGCATTTT. This sequence encodes CSGRNSNQPQHF.

The chain links TRBV4-1 to TRBJ2-3; D remains ambiguous. Trimming cost V 4 bases and J 0 bases, with 8 bases left between them. Germline V gene data show CDR1 as MGHRA and CDR2 as YSYEKL. This CDR3 has 14 amino acids. CDR3 loop: CASSPMISTDTQYF. In DNA form, the CDR3 reads TGCGCCAGCAGCCCAATGATTAGCACAGATACGCAGTATTTT.

The chain carries TRBV27 and TRBJ2-7; 9 positions agree with TRBD2. V shed 5 bases and J 0 bases; nucleotides not matched to a gene: 5. Germline CDR1 is MNHEY and CDR2 is SMNVEV (reference sequence). CDR3 length: 15 amino acids. Here the CDR3 reads CASSLAGISSYEQYF. CDR3 coding DNA: TGTGCCAGCAGTCTAGCGGGGATCAGCTCCTACGAGCAGTACTTC.

The chain combines TRBV29-1 with TRBJ2-1; 7 bases fit TRBD2. The junction had 8 bases not matched to a gene; V was cut back by 5 bases and J by 1 base. The CDR3 is 15 amino acids. The V gene's germline CDR1 is SQVTM and CDR2 ANQGSEA. The CDR3 DNA sequence: TGCAGCGTTAGATTGTCGGGAGGTTCCTACAATGAGCAGTTCTTC. Amino acid sequence: CSVRLSGGSYNEQFF.

The chain couples TRBV28 to TRBJ1-5, with 8 bases identical to TRBD1. The CDR3 loop spans 15 amino acids. The V gene end was trimmed by 1 base and the J gene end by 6 bases; junction bases not matched to a gene: 5. The V gene's germline CDR1 is MDHEN and CDR2 SYDVKM. CDR3 region: CASSLSGQGVQPQHF. Here the CDR3 DNA reads TGTGCCAGCAGTTTATCCGGACAGGGCGTTCAGCCCCAGCATTTT. Complete variable domain (other parts from reference TRBV28 and TRBJ1-5): DVKVTQSSRYLVKRTGEKVFLECVQDMDHENMFWYRQDPGLGLRLIYFSYDVKMKEKGDIPEGYSVSREKKERFSLILESASTNQTSMYLCASSLSGQGVQPQHFGDGTRLSIL.

CDR3 DNA: TGCGCCAGCAAACGGGAGACGTACAATGAGCAGTTCTTC. It encodes CASKRETYNEQFF. The chain uses TRBV10-2 and TRBJ2-1; maybe TRBD2 (6 bases). This CDR3 region has 13 residues. Trimming took 7 bases from V and 4 from J, leaving 11 bases between them. Germline V gene sequence: CDR1 WSHSY, CDR2 SAAADI.

The chain recombines TRBV5-1 with TRBJ2-7; no clear D gene. Deletions cut 1 base from V and 2 bases from J, with 13 bases between. The CDR3 is 15 residues long. Germline V CDR1 and CDR2: SGHRS, YFSETQ. The CDR3 DNA is TGCGCCAGCAGCTTGTTCGATTCAGGTACCTACGAGCAGTACTTC. Its protein is CASSLFDSGTYEQYF.

A few counts support this clone. The rearrangement joins TRBV29-1 to TRBJ1-5; 8 bases map to TRBD1. The CDR3 sequence is 13 residues long. The germline V gene encodes CDR1 SQVTM and CDR2 ANQGSEA. With 6 bases clipped from V and 7 bases from J, the junction kept 8 bases outside the gene matches. The CDR3 region is CSVGQGWNQPQHF. In DNA, the CDR3 is TGCAGCGTCGGACAGGGTTGGAACCAGCCCCAGCATTTT.

The V call is TRBV4-1, the J call TRBJ2-7; D may be TRBD2 (6 bases). This CDR3 has 17 residues. V lost 1 base and J 0 bases, leaving 16 bases between the germline ends. The germline CDR1 and CDR2 sequences are MGHRA and YSYEKL. DNA for the CDR3: TGCGCCAGCAGCCAAGTTACTGGCGGGGTAAGCTCCTACGAGCAGTACTTC. Residues: CASSQVTGGVSSYEQYF.